This T cell receptor beta chain originates from a study of regulatory T cells in long-lasting Graves disease. Study in general: Graves' patients with a new diagnosis had received antithyroid drugs under 3 months.

Described time point: newly diagnosed GD, antithyroid drugs for less than 3 months. Preparation of the TCR library used RNA extracted from PBMCs. Patients met American Thyroid Association criteria for Graves' disease. Xi'an, China, was home to the endocrinology department that provided patients. Per germline, CDR1 MDHEN and CDR2 SYDVKM. CDR3 length: 15 residues. V dropped 2 bases and J dropped 4; count of bases not matched to a gene: 7. Findings and caveats of the study: Under persistent disease, TRBV28, TRBJ1-2 and TRBJ2-5 were used preferentially.

Relying on iRepertoire HTBI primers and Arm-PCR of CDR3 regions, the team built TCR beta libraries. One entry per CDR3 protein, called by TCRdb with MiXCR from the multiplex PCR reads. Of 250,000 or so distinct CDR3 sequences in the sample, around 21% were seen once. There are many counts of this clonotype. Its antigen is unidentified. This chain uses TRBV28 with TRBJ2-5; TRBD2 matches 7 bases. This clonotype was sampled from a female donor with Graves disease. Here the sequenced sample was peripheral blood mononuclear cells (PBMCs), taken at new diagnosis, from a patient treated with antithyroid drugs. CDR3 sequence (DNA): TGTGCCAGCAGTTTAATAACTAGCGAGGCAGAGACCCAGTACTTC. It yields the protein CASSLITSEAETQYF.